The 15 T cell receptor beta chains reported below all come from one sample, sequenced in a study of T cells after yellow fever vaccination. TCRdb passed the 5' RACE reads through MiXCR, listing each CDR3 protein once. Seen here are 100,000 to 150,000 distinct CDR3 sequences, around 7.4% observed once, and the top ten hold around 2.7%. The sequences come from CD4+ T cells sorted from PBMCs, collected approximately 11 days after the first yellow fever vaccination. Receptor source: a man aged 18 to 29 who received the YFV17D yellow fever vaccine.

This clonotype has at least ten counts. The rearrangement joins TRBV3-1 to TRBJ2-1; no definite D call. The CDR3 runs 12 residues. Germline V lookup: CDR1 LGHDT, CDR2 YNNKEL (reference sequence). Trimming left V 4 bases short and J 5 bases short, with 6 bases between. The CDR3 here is CASSLTDNEQFF. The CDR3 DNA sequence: TGTGCCAGCAGCCTCACTGACAATGAGCAGTTCTTC.

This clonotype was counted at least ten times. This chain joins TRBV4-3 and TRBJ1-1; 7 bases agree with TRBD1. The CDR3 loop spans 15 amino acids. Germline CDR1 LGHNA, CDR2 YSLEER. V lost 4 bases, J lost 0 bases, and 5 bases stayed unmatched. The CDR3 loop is CASSLGQVMNTEAFF. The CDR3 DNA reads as TGCGCCAGCAGCCTAGGACAGGTCATGAACACTGAAGCTTTCTTT.

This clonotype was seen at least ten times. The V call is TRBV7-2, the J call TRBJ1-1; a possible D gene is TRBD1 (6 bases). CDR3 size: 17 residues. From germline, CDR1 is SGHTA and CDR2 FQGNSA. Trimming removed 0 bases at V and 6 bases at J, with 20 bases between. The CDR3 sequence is CASSLASTGRGFPEAFF. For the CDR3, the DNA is TGTGCCAGCAGCTTAGCCTCAACAGGGCGGGGGTTCCCTGAAGCTTTCTTT.

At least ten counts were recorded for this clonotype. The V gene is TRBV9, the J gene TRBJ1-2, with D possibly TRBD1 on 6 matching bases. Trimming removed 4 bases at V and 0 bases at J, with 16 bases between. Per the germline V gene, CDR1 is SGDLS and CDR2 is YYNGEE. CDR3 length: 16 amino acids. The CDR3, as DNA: TGTGCCAGCAGCAATATTGAAACAGGGACTAACTATGGCTACACCTTC. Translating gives CASSNIETGTNYGYTF.

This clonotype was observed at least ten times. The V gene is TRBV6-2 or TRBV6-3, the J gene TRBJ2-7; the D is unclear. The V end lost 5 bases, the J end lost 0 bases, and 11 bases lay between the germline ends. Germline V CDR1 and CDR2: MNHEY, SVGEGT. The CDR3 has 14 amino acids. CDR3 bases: TGTGCCAGCAGTGAACCCGGGTCCTCCTACGAGCAGTACTTC. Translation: CASSEPGSSYEQYF.

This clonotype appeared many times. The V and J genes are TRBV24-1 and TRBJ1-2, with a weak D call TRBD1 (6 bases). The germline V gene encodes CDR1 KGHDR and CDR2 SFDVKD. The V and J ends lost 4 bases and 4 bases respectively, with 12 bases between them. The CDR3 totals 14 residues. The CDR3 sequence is CATSDTWTAYGYTF. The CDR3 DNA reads TGTGCCACCAGTGACACTTGGACAGCCTATGGCTACACCTTC.

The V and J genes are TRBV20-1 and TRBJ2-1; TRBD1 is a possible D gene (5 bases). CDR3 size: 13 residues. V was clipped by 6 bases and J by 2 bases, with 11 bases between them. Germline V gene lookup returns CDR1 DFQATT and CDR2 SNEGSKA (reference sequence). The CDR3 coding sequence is TGCAGTGCGGGCAGGGCAACCTACAATGAGCAGTTCTTC. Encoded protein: CSAGRATYNEQFF.

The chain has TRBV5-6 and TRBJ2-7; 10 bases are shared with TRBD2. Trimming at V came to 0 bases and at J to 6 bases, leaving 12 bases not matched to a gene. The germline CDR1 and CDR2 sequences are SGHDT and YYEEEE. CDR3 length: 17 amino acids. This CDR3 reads CASSLGLAGARGGEQYF. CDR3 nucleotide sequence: TGTGCCAGCAGCTTGGGGCTAGCGGGGGCCAGAGGGGGCGAGCAGTACTTC.

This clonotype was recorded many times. The CDR3 DNA sequence: TGTGCCAGTAGTCCCTCCGGGACAGGGGGCGCATTTGGCTACACCTTC. It encodes CASSPSGTGGAFGYTF. This chain uses TRBV19 with TRBJ1-2; 12 positions match TRBD1. J lost 7 bases, V lost 5 bases, and 11 bases had no gene match. Looked up from germline, CDR1 is LNHDA and CDR2 is SQIVND (reference sequence). The CDR3 consists of 16 residues. Filled out from reference TRBV19 and TRBJ1-2, the complete variable domain reads DGGITQSPKYLFRKEGQNVTLSCEQNLNHDAMYWYRQDPGQGLRLIYYSQIVNDFQKGDIAEGYSVSREKKESFPLTVTSAQKNPTAFYLCASSPSGTGGAFGYTFGSGTRLTVV.

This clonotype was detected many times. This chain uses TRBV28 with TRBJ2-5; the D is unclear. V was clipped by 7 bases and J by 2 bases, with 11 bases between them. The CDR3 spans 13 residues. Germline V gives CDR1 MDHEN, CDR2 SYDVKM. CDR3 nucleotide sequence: TGTGCCAGCACCAGCCCCCAACAAGAGACCCAGTACTTC. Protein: CASTSPQQETQYF.

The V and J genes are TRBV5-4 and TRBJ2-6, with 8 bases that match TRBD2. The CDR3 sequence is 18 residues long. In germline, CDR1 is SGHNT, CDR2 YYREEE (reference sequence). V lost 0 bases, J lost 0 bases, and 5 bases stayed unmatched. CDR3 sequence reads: CASSLAGRASSGANVLTF. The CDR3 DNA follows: TGTGCCAGCAGCTTGGCCGGGAGGGCCAGCTCTGGGGCCAACGTCCTGACTTTC. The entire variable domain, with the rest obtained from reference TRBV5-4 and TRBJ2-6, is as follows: ETGVTQSPTHLIKTRGQQVTLRCSSQSGHNTVSWYQQALGQGPQFIFQYYREEENGRGNFPPRFSGLQFPNYSSELNVNALELDDSALYLCASSLAGRASSGANVLTFGAGSRLTVL.

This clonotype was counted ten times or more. The DNA for the CDR3 is TGCAGTGCCACGTGGGGGTCCTATAATTCACCCCTCCACTTT. Translating it yields CSATWGSYNSPLHF. J is TRBJ1-6 and V is TRBV20-1; D possibly corresponds to TRBD1 (5 bases). In germline, CDR1 is DFQATT, CDR2 SNEGSKA (reference sequence). V was trimmed by 6 bases and J by 1 base, leaving 10 bases between them. The CDR3 totals 14 residues.

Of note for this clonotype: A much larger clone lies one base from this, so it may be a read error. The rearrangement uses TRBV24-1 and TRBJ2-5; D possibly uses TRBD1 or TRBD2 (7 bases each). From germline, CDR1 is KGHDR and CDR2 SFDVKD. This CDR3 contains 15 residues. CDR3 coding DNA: TGTGCCACCGGTGATCCCGACAGGGAGGGGGAGACCCAGTACTTC. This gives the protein CATGDPDREGETQYF.

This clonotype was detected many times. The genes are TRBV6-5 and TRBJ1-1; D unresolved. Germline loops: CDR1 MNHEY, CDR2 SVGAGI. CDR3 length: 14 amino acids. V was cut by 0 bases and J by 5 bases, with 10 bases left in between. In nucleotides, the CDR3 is TGTGCCAGCAGTTACTCGGAAGGGTGGACTGAAGCTTTCTTT. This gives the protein CASSYSEGWTEAFF.

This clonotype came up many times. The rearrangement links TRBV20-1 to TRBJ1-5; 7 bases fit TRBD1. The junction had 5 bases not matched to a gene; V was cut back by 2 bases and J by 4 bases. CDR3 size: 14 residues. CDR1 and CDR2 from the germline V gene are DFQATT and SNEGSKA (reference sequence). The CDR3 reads CSARPGTANQPQHF. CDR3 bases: TGCAGTGCTAGACCGGGGACAGCGAATCAGCCCCAGCATTTT.